This is a list of T cell receptor beta chains from one sample in a study of T cell responses to AZD1222 COVID-19 vaccine. Data came from immunoSEQ multiplex PCR; TCRdb stores just in-frame clones and leaves some out. The sample carries about 59,000 clones, roughly 89% recorded once. This specimen was peripheral blood, taken 28 days after the second AZD1222 dose. The receptors originated from an adult who received the AZD1222 COVID-19 vaccine. The CDR3 runs from the conserved cysteine through the conserved F or W. The order of the fields is V gene, J gene, CDR3 protein.

v_call: TRBV11-1
j_call: TRBJ2-7
cdr3_aa: CASSSGLAGSYEQYF

v_call: TRBV2
j_call: TRBJ2-1
cdr3_aa: CASRGQGGHNEQFF

v_call: TRBV6-6
j_call: TRBJ1-5
cdr3_aa: CASSPSTGRDSNQPQHF

v_call: TRBV5-1
j_call: TRBJ2-6
cdr3_aa: CASMADSGLSGANVLTF

v_call: TRBV30
j_call: TRBJ1-1
cdr3_aa: CAYDPGQGGREAFF

v_call: TRBV6-5
j_call: TRBJ1-2
cdr3_aa: CASRRQEGNYGYTF

v_call: TRBV6-4
j_call: TRBJ2-5
cdr3_aa: CARGEWDDTARETQYF

v_call: TRBV6-5
j_call: TRBJ2-2
cdr3_aa: CASGSQQGVGELFF

v_call: TRBV19
j_call: TRBJ2-3
cdr3_aa: CASSSRDRGTTDTQYF

v_call: TRBV19
j_call: TRBJ1-1
cdr3_aa: CASSSEGAGSTEAFF

v_call: TRBV6-5
j_call: TRBJ2-5
cdr3_aa: CASTGGNQETQYF